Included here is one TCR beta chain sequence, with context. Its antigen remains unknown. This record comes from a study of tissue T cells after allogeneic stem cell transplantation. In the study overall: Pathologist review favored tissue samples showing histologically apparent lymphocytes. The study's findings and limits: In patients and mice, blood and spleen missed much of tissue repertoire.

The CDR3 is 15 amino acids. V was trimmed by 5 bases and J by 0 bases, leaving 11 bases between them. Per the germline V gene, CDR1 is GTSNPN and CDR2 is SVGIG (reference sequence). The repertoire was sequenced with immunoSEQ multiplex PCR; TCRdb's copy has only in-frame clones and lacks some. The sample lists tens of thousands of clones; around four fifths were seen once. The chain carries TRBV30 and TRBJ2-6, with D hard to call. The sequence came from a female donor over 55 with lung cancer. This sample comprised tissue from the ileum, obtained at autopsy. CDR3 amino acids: CAWAVGVSGANVLTF. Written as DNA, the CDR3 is TGTGCCTGGGCCGTTGGGGTCTCTGGGGCCAACGTCCTGACTTTC.